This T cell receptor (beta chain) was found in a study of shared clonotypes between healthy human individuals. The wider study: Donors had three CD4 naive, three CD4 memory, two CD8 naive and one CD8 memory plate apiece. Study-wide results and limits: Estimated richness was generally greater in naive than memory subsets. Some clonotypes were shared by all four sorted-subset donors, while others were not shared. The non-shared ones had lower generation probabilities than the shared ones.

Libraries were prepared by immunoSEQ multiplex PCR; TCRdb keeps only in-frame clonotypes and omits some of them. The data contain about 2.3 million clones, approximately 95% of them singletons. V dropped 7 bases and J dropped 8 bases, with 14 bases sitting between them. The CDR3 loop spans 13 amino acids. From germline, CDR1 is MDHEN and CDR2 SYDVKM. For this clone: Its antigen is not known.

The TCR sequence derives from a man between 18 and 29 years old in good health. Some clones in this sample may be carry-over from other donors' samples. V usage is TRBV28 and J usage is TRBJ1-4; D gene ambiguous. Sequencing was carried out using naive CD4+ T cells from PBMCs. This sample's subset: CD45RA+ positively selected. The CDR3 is CASTERGEEKLFF. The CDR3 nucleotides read TGTGCCAGCACCGAAAGAGGCGAGGAAAAACTGTTTTTT.